These 17 T cell receptor beta chains were all obtained from the same sample, sequenced in a study of shared clonotypes between healthy human individuals. Here immunoSEQ multiplex PCR was the method, and the copy in TCRdb shows in-frame clones only, minus some. The repertoire holds about 980,000 clones, with over 75% as singletons. The sample comprised memory CD4+ T cells sorted from blood. Noted subset: CD45RA-negative fraction. The receptors originated from a man between 18 and 35 years old in good health.

This chain links TRBV18 with TRBJ2-7, with 9 bases that match TRBD1. V shed 3 bases, J shed 0 bases, and the junction held 6 bases outside the gene matches. The CDR3 contains 16 residues. CDR1 and CDR2 from the germline V gene are KGHSH and LQKENI. The CDR3 sequence: CASSPPWTGDSYEQYF. As DNA, the CDR3 is TGTGCCAGCTCACCTCCCTGGACAGGGGACTCCTACGAGCAGTACTTC. Supplemented by reference TRBV18 and TRBJ2-7, the full variable domain reads NAGVMQNPRHLVRRRGQEARLRCSPMKGHSHVYWYRQLPEEGLKFMVYLQKENIIDESGMPKERFSAEFPKEGPSILRIQQVVRGDSAAYFCASSPPWTGDSYEQYFGPGTRLTVT.

The chain uses TRBV10-3 and TRBJ1-2; 8 positions agree with TRBD1. The CDR3 loop spans 14 amino acids. V lost 2 bases to trimming and J lost 8 bases; unmatched junction nucleotides: 7. Germline-derived CDR1 and CDR2 are ENHRY and SYGVKD. In nucleotides, the CDR3 is TGTGCCATCAGTGAGCCCGGACAGGGATGGGGCTACACCTTC. This sequence encodes CAISEPGQGWGYTF.

The chain uses TRBV6-5 and TRBJ2-2; D call uncertain. Germline V gene lookup returns CDR1 MNHEY and CDR2 SVGAGI. V was pared by 1 base and J by 0 bases, with 6 bases between. CDR3 length equals 15 residues. CDR3 region: CASSYWGANTGELFF. The DNA of the CDR3 is TGTGCCAGCAGTTACTGGGGTGCGAACACCGGGGAGCTGTTTTTT.

The CDR3 reads CASSQEYSLAGPLDTQYF. The CDR3 DNA sequence: TGTGCCAGCAGCCAAGAGTATTCTTTAGCGGGACCTTTGGATACGCAGTATTTT. The chain uses TRBV14 and TRBJ2-3; TRBD2 agrees at 8 bases. This CDR3 is built from 18 residues. J lost 6 bases, V lost 0 bases, and 14 bases had no gene match. CDR1 and CDR2 from the germline V gene are SGHDN and FVKESK.

CDR3 in DNA: TGTGCCAGTAGCGACCGACTAGCGGTCCAGTTCTTC. Translated, it gives CASSDRLAVQFF. The V and J genes are TRBV19 and TRBJ2-1; TRBD2 matches at 9 bases. Per germline, CDR1 LNHDA and CDR2 SQIVND (reference sequence). This CDR3 has 12 amino acids. The ends lost 6 bases at V and 13 bases at J; junction bases unmatched: 7.

This chain connects TRBV19 to TRBJ2-1; 7 bases fit TRBD2. The germline V gene encodes CDR1 LNHDA and CDR2 SQIVND (reference sequence). The CDR3 sequence is 15 residues long. V was clipped by 4 bases and J by 0 bases; unmatched bases: 3. CDR3 protein: CASSRRGSSYNEQFF. The CDR3 DNA sequence: TGTGCCAGTAGTAGGCGGGGGAGCTCCTACAATGAGCAGTTCTTC. The variable domain in full, with the rest retrieved from reference TRBV19 and TRBJ2-1, is DGGITQSPKYLFRKEGQNVTLSCEQNLNHDAMYWYRQDPGQGLRLIYYSQIVNDFQKGDIAEGYSVSREKKESFPLTVTSAQKNPTAFYLCASSRRGSSYNEQFFGPGTRLTVL.

This clone has a handful of counts. Other DNA sequences of this sample code for an identical CDR3. The gene calls are TRBV7-2 and TRBJ2-5, with 12 bases identical to TRBD1. The junction had 3 bases not matched to a gene; V was cut back by 5 bases and J by 5 bases. The CDR3 is made up of 14 amino acids. In germline, CDR1 is SGHTA, CDR2 FQGNSA. Here the CDR3 DNA reads TGTGCCAGCAGCCGGGACAGGGGGCAGGAGACCCAGTACTTC. Translating it yields CASSRDRGQETQYF.

The genes are TRBV10-3 and TRBJ2-3; D perhaps matches TRBD1 (6 bases). Germline V gene data show CDR1 as ENHRY and CDR2 as SYGVKD. With 0 bases removed from V and 4 bases from J, the gap between germline ends came to 11 bases. CDR3 length: 15 amino acids. In DNA, the CDR3 is TGTGCCATCAGTGAGTCCAGGGGTTTGGCAGATACGCAGTATTTT. Translation gives CAISESRGLADTQYF.

Only a few counts were recorded for this clone. The rearrangement joins TRBV10-3 to TRBJ2-3, with 8 bases matching TRBD1. With V trimmed by 6 bases and J by 2 bases, 4 bases remained unmatched. The CDR3 is 14 residues long. The germline V gene encodes CDR1 ENHRY and CDR2 SYGVKD. This CDR3 is CAIRNRGNTDTQYF. The CDR3 DNA sequence: TGTGCCATCAGAAACAGGGGGAACACAGATACGCAGTATTTT.

About this clone: This may come from a read error, since a much larger clone is one base off. This chain uses TRBV2 with TRBJ1-2; TRBD1 is a possible D gene (5 bases). Between the trimmed V and J ends, which lost 5 bases and 4 bases, there was a span of 8 bases. The CDR3 runs 12 residues. From germline, CDR1 is SNHLY and CDR2 FYNNEI. The CDR3 sequence: CASSQGGYGYTF. The CDR3 coding sequence is TGTGCCAGCAGTCAGGGCGGCTATGGCTACACCTTC.

J is TRBJ1-5 and V is TRBV10-3; D is ambiguous. V lost 10 bases and J lost 14, with 27 bases in between. The CDR3 consists of 14 residues. The V gene's germline CDR1 is ENHRY and CDR2 SYGVKD. CDR3 protein: CATRETVGISPKHF. The CDR3 coding sequence is TGTGCCACCCGGGAAACGGTGGGGATCAGCCCCAAGCATTTT.

The chain carries TRBV7-2 and TRBJ2-5; TRBD2 might be the D (5 bases). CDR1 SGHTA and CDR2 FQGNSA come from the germline V gene. The CDR3 spans 14 residues. The V and J ends lost 5 bases and 4 bases respectively, with 14 bases between them. The DNA of the CDR3 is TGTGCCAGCAGCCGGCGGACTCCCCGAGAGACCCAGTACTTC. Translation: CASSRRTPRETQYF.

This chain connects TRBV2 to TRBJ2-1; TRBD2 aligns across 7 bases. The trim removed 6 bases at V and 7 bases at J, leaving 6 bases unmatched. The CDR3 runs to 13 residues. CDR1 SNHLY and CDR2 FYNNEI come from the germline V gene. The chain's CDR3 is CASRRERQNEQFF. The CDR3 nucleotides read TGTGCCAGCAGGCGGGAGAGGCAGAATGAGCAGTTCTTC. Filled out from reference TRBV2 and TRBJ2-1, the complete variable domain reads EPEVTQTPSHQVTQMGQEVILRCVPISNHLYFYWYRQILGQKVEFLVSFYNNEISEKSEIFDDQFSVERPDGSNFTLKIRSTKLEDSAMYFCASRRERQNEQFFGPGTRLTVL.

This rearrangement joins TRBV18 to TRBJ2-6, with D perhaps TRBD2 (6 bases). Germline assignment: CDR1 KGHSH and CDR2 LQKENI. The ends were cut back, 2 bases at V and 8 bases at J, with 10 bases in the middle. The CDR3 loop spans 14 amino acids. In DNA form, the CDR3 reads TGTGCCAGCTCACCAGGGGGGAGCCCCAACGTCCTGACTTTC. The encoded protein is CASSPGGSPNVLTF. Drawing the rest from reference TRBV18 and TRBJ2-6, the complete variable domain is NAGVMQNPRHLVRRRGQEARLRCSPMKGHSHVYWYRQLPEEGLKFMVYLQKENIIDESGMPKERFSAEFPKEGPSILRIQQVVRGDSAAYFCASSPGGSPNVLTFGAGSRLTVL.

This clone was observed a single time. The rearrangement uses TRBV10-2 and TRBJ2-1; perhaps TRBD2 as D (7 bases). CDR3 length equals 14 residues. Germline CDR1 and CDR2: WSHSY and SAAADI. Trimming shortened V by 8 bases and J by 3 bases, and 14 bases separated the two germline ends. The CDR3 region is CASGGATLYNEQFF. Here the CDR3 DNA reads TGCGCCAGCGGGGGGGCCACACTCTACAATGAGCAGTTCTTC.

The V and J genes are TRBV29-1 and TRBJ2-2, with TRBD1 matching 7 bases. V shed 6 bases and J 1 base; nucleotides not matched to a gene: 5. The CDR3 runs to 14 residues. Germline CDR1 SQVTM, CDR2 ANQGSEA. In DNA form, the CDR3 reads TGCAGCGTCCACAGGGGCCTGAACACCGGGGAGCTGTTTTTT. Translated: CSVHRGLNTGELFF.

The chain is built from TRBV15 and TRBJ2-1; possibly TRBD1 for D (6 bases). Germline-derived CDR1 and CDR2 are LNHNV and YYDKDF (reference sequence). V shed 5 bases and J shed 7 bases, with 15 bases lying between them. There are 14 residues in the CDR3. DNA of the CDR3: TGTGCCACCAGCCAAAGGGGGTCGTATAATGAGCAGTTCTTC. Translated, it gives CATSQRGSYNEQFF. The variable domain in full, with the rest retrieved from reference TRBV15 and TRBJ2-1, is DAMVIQNPRYQVTQFGKPVTLSCSQTLNHNVMYWYQQKSSQAPKLLFHYYDKDFNNEADTPDNFQSRRPNTSFCFLDIRSPGLGDTAMYLCATSQRGSYNEQFFGPGTRLTVL.